One T cell receptor beta chain is described in this entry. Its specificity is not known. In each sample, about 10^5 TCR templates were assayed. Produced via immunoSEQ multiplex PCR; TCRdb's table is partial and in-frame only. This table holds about 87,000 clones, approximately 86% found once. This specimen belongs to a study of siplizumab effects on memory and regulatory T cells. Study-wide findings and caveats: For siplizumab cultures, the suppressive function of their proliferating Tregs was not confirmed. No more than a minor fraction of alloreactive clones could be traced back to unstimulated subsets.

Germline CDR1 reads SGHRS; CDR2 reads YFSETQ. The CDR3 sequence is 15 residues long. This receptor was obtained from a human donor in good health. Sequenced material: Tregs sorted from blood. The chain has TRBV5-1 and TRBJ2-5; tentatively, D is TRBD1 or TRBD2 (5 bases each). The DNA end is a closer match to TRBJ2-7, so the J assignment may be wrong. The CDR3 region has the DNA TGCGCCAGCAGCTTGGGGGACCCACTATCCGACGAGCAGTACTTC. It yields the protein CASSLGDPLSDEQYF.